This TCR beta chain was profiled in a study of cytomegalovirus exposure and HLA in healthy donors. Across the study: HLA-typed donors were the source of about 85 million unique TCRs, which an early data release held.

Study-wide points: The study had only CMV serostatus as immune exposure information. Previously analyzed data showed that most TCR beta V segments were productive at a frequency of about 87% or about 30%.

With respect to this clone: Its antigen is still unknown.

The PCR was carried out with 60 Vbeta primers and 13 Jbeta primers. Per the original data handling: The count from a later analysis was 79 million or so unique TCR beta chains, some 12 million of them shared. TCRdb's table, derived via immunoSEQ multiplex PCR, lists solely in-frame clones and lacks some. The V and J calls and clone size were taken over from that table, and D and trimming were inferred from the DNA. The table records around 220,000 clones, about 74% of them present only once. CDR1 is MNHEY, CDR2 SVGAGI, per germline. J gave up 3 bases and V 4 bases, and 4 bases lay outside the gene matches. The CDR3 covers 14 residues.

The rearrangement links TRBV6-5 to TRBJ1-2, with TRBD1 matching 8 bases. This receptor was taken from a man aged 40-49 years in good health and CMV-seronegative. Sequencing was done on a sample of PBMCs. The CDR3 loop reads CASSWNRGDYGYTF. The CDR3 DNA sequence: TGTGCCAGCAGTTGGAACAGGGGGGACTATGGCTACACCTTC.